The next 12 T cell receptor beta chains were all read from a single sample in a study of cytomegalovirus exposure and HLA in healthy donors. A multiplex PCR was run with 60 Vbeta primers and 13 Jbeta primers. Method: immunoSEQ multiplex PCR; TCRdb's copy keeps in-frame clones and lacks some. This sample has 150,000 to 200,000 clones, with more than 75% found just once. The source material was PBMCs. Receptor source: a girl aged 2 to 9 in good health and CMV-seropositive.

The DNA of the CDR3 is TGCGCCAGCCCACCGGCGGGGTTCAATCAGCCCCAGCATTTT. Its translation: CASPPAGFNQPQHF. The V call is TRBV5-1, the J call TRBJ1-5; D is uncertain. The CDR3 has 14 residues. Germline V lookup: CDR1 SGHRS, CDR2 YFSETQ. Trimming shortened V by 7 bases and J by 3 bases, and 14 bases separated the two germline ends. The full variable domain, in which reference TRBV5-1 and TRBJ1-5 provide the parts outside the CDR3, is KAGVTQTPRYLIKTRGQQVTLSCSPISGHRSVSWYQQTPGQGLQFLFEYFSETQRNKGNFPGRFSGRQFSNSRSEMNVSTLELGDSALYLCASPPAGFNQPQHFGDGTRLSIL.

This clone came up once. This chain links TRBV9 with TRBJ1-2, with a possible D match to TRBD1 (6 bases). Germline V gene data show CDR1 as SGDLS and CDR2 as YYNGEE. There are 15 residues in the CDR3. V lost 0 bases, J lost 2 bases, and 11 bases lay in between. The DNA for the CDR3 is TGTGCCAGCAGCGTAGGAGCAGGGGCCAACTATGGCTACACCTTC. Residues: CASSVGAGANYGYTF.

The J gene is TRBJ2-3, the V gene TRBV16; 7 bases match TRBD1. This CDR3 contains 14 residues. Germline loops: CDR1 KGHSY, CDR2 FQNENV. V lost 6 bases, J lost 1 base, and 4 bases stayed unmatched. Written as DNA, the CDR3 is TGTGCCAGCAGTCGGGACAGACGCACAGATACGCAGTATTTT. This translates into CASSRDRRTDTQYF.

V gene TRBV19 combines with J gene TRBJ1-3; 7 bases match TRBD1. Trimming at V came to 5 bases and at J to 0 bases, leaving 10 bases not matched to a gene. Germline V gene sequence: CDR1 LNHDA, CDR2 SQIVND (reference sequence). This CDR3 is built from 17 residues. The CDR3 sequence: CASSGPTDRDSGNTIYF. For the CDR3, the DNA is TGTGCCAGTAGTGGCCCTACCGACAGGGACTCTGGAAACACCATATATTTT.

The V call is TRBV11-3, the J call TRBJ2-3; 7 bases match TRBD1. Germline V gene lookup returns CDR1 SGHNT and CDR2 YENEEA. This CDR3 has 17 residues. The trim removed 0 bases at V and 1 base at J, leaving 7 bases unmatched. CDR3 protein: CASSLDPPGGGTDTQYF. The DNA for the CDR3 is TGTGCCAGCAGCTTAGATCCCCCAGGGGGTGGCACAGATACGCAGTATTTT.

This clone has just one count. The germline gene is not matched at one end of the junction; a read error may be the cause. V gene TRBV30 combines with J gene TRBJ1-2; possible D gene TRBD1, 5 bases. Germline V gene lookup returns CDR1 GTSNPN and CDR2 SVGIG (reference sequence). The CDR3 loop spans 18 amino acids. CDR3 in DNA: TGTGCCTGGGGTTACGGGGGTTATATACAGGAATATAACGATGGCTACACCTTC. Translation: CAWGYGGYIQEYNDGYTF.

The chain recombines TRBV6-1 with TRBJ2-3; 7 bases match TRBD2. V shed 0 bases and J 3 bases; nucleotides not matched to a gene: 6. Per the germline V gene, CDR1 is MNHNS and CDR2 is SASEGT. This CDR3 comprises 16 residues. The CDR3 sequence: CASSEAGTTITDTQYF. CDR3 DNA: TGTGCCAGCAGTGAAGCCGGGACTACTATTACAGATACGCAGTATTTT.

The CDR3 reads CASNDGGEQFF. CDR3 DNA sequence: TGTGCCAGCAACGACGGAGGTGAGCAGTTCTTC. The V and J genes are TRBV7-9 and TRBJ2-1, with D maybe TRBD2 (5 bases). Germline CDR1 reads SEHNR; CDR2 reads FQNEAQ (reference sequence). The CDR3 is 11 residues long. V was cut by 7 bases and J by 9 bases, with 10 bases left in between.

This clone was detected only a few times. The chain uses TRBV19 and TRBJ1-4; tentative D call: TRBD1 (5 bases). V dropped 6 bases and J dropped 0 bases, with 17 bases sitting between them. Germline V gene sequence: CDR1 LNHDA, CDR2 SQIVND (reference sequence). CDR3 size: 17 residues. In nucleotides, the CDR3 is TGTGCCAGTAGAGGTCGGGGGGGTGTCGCAACTAATGAAAAACTGTTTTTT. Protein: CASRGRGGVATNEKLFF.

CDR3 DNA sequence: TGTGCCAGCAGTTACTCCTTGACTGGCGAGCAGTACTTC. Amino acid sequence: CASSYSLTGEQYF. The chain links TRBV6-6 to TRBJ2-7; D gene uncertain. V gave up 0 bases and J gave up 6 bases, with 9 bases separating them. CDR3 size: 13 residues. The germline gives CDR1 MNHNY, CDR2 SVGAGI (reference sequence).

For the CDR3, the DNA is TGTGCCAGCAGCGTACTTAGCCGTACCGGGGAGCTGTTTTTT. Its translation: CASSVLSRTGELFF. The chain carries TRBV9 and TRBJ2-2; unclear D gene. Germline CDR1 and CDR2: SGDLS and YYNGEE. V dropped 1 base and J dropped 5 bases, with 9 bases sitting between them. The CDR3 spans 14 residues.

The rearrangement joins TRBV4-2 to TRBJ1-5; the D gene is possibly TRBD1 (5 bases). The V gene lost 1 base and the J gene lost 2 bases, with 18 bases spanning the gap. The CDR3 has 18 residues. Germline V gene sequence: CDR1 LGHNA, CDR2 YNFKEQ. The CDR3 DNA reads TGTGCCAGCAGCCAAGCGGGGGAGGCCGCCGGGCGCAATCAGCCCCAGCATTTT. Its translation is CASSQAGEAAGRNQPQHF.